The 6 T cell receptor beta chains below all came from one sample that was sequenced in a study of blood T cell repertoires in COVID-19. The table came from immunoSEQ multiplex PCR; TCRdb's copy has only in-frame clones and leaves some out. The sample gives about 210,000 clones, around 87% of which show up once; approximately 6% is in the top ten. The sequencing sample was made of peripheral blood. These receptors were collected from a man in his sixties who had recovered from COVID-19.

V gene TRBV6-6 combines with J gene TRBJ2-7; D not certain. The V gene's germline CDR1 is MNHNY and CDR2 SVGAGI (reference sequence). With 9 bases removed from V and 2 bases from J, the gap between germline ends came to 8 bases. The CDR3 length is 11 residues. The CDR3 nucleotides read TGTGCCAGAGACGGAGCCTACGAGCAGTACTTC. Translation: CARDGAYEQYF.

This clone was recorded a few times. This chain uses TRBV9 with TRBJ1-6; D unclear. CDR1 SGDLS and CDR2 YYNGEE come from the germline V gene. V lost 4 bases and J 7 bases, leaving 12 bases between the germline ends. The CDR3 loop spans 14 amino acids. CDR3 sequence reads: CASSPRTGNSPLHF. The CDR3 region has the DNA TGTGCCAGCAGCCCTAGGACGGGGAATTCACCCCTCCACTTT.

The genes are TRBV28 and TRBJ2-5; tentatively, D is TRBD2 (6 bases). The V gene lost 8 bases and the J gene lost 5 bases, with 12 bases spanning the gap. This CDR3 is 12 amino acids long. The germline CDR1 and CDR2 sequences are MDHEN and SYDVKM. CDR3 bases: TGTGCCAGCGGACGACTAGGGGAGACCCAGTACTTC. It yields the protein CASGRLGETQYF.

V usage is TRBV28 and J usage is TRBJ2-1; a weak D match, TRBD2 (6 bases). In germline, CDR1 is MDHEN, CDR2 SYDVKM. Trimming pared 7 bases from V and 2 bases from J, leaving 9 bases between. The CDR3 consists of 13 residues. The CDR3 is CASIGGPYNEQFF. The DNA for the CDR3 is TGTGCCAGCATCGGAGGGCCCTACAATGAGCAGTTCTTC.

This chain connects TRBV7-6 to TRBJ2-7; 8 bases match TRBD2. CDR3 length equals 14 residues. V shed 5 bases, J shed 3 bases, and the junction held 6 bases outside the gene matches. The germline V gene encodes CDR1 SGHVS and CDR2 FNYEAQ. CDR3 DNA: TGTGCCAGCAGCCCGGGACTAGTAATCTACGAGCAGTACTTC. Its protein is CASSPGLVIYEQYF.

The chain joins TRBV19 to TRBJ2-2; D is perhaps TRBD1 (5 bases). V was cut by 2 bases and J by 4 bases, with 8 bases left in between. This CDR3 is built from 14 residues. Germline CDR1 is LNHDA and CDR2 is SQIVND (reference sequence). The CDR3 protein is CASSIHRPTGELFF. CDR3 nucleotide sequence: TGTGCCAGTAGTATACACAGGCCCACCGGGGAGCTGTTTTTT.